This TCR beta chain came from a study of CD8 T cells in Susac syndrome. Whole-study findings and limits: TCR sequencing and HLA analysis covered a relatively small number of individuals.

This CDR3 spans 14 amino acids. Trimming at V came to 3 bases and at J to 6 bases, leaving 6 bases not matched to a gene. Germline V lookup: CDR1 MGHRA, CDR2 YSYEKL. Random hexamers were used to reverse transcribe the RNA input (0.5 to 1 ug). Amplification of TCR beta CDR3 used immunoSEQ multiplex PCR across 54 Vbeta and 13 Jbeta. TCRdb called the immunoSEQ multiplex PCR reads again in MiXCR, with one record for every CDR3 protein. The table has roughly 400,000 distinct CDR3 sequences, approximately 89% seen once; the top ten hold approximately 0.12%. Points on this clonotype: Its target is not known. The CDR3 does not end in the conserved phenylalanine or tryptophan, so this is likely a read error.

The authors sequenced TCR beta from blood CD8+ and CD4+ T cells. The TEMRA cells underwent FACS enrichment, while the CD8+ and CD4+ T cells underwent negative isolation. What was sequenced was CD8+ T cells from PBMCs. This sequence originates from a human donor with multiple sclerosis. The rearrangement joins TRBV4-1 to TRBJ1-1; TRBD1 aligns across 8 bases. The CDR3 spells CASSHTTGGAEAFS. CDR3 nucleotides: TGCGCCAGCAGCCACACAACAGGGGGGGCTGAAGCTTTCTCT.